This is a list of T cell receptor beta chains from one sample in a study of cytomegalovirus exposure and HLA in healthy donors. The data were produced by immunoSEQ multiplex PCR, yet TCRdb's version contains in-frame clones alone and is incomplete. Here the sample spans about 200,000 clones, roughly 80% being singletons. Specimen: PBMCs. Receptors were obtained from a woman aged 25 to 39 in good health and CMV-seronegative. Each CDR3 is given with its conserved first and last residue. D genes are given only for firm matches. Size values are once, few and many counts, or a class for expanded clones, and some rows have none.

D gene,J gene,V gene,clone size,CDR3 DNA,CDR3 protein
NA,TRBJ2-7,TRBV5-1,NA,TGCGCCAGCAGCTTGGCCCTGCAGGGGGGCTACGAGCAGTACTTC,CASSLALQGGYEQYF
TRBD1,TRBJ1-4,TRBV18,NA,TGTGCCAGCTCAAAAACAGGGGGGCCCGGTGAAAAACTGTTTTTT,CASSKTGGPGEKLFF
NA,TRBJ2-7,TRBV5-4,NA,TGTGCCAGCAGCCGAACTGCGGGCGAGCAGTACTTC,CASSRTAGEQYF
TRBD1,TRBJ2-1,TRBV7-9,few,TGTGCCAGCAGCTTAGCTCAGGGGGCCAGCATAAAGCAGTTCTTC,CASSLAQGASIKQFF
TRBD1,TRBJ2-1,TRBV7-2,NA,TGTGCCAGCAGCCCCCGTAGCCAGGGGGTTCCCAATGAGCAGTTCTTC,CASSPRSQGVPNEQFF
NA,TRBJ2-3,TRBV9,NA,TGTGCCAGCAGCAAGAGCAGGGATACGCAGTATTTT,CASSKSRDTQYF
NA,TRBJ1-1,TRBV6-1,few,TGTGCCAGCAGTCAAGGGGGAGGGGAATGGGGGACTGAAGCTTTCTTT,CASSQGGGEWGTEAFF
NA,TRBJ1-4,TRBV5-1,few,TGCGCCAGCAGCTGGAGGGCAACTAATGAAAAACTGTTTTTT,CASSWRATNEKLFF
NA,TRBJ1-2,TRBV14,NA,TGTGCCAGCAGCCACCGGGCCCGAGGGTATGGCTACACCTTC,CASSHRARGYGYTF
NA,TRBJ1-3,TRBV19,NA,TGTGCCAGTAGACCGGGTTACTCTGGAAACACCATATATTTT,CASRPGYSGNTIYF
TRBD1,TRBJ2-2,TRBV6-1,NA,TGTGCCAGCAGAAGACAGGGGTCTGGGGAGCTGTTTTTT,CASRRQGSGELFF
TRBD2,TRBJ2-1,TRBV7-2,NA,TGTGCCAGCAGCTCCCGGGGGGGAAGAGAGCAGTTCTTC,CASSSRGGREQFF
NA,TRBJ1-2,TRBV5-6,NA,TGTGCCAGCAGCCTGGGGGGCGCGCGGGGCTATGGCTACACCTTC,CASSLGGARGYGYTF
TRBD1,TRBJ1-2,TRBV7-9,NA,TGTGCCAGCAGCTTAGGCACAGGGGATATAGTTGGCTACACCTTC,CASSLGTGDIVGYTF
NA,TRBJ2-7,TRBV27,once,TGTGCCAGCAGTTTCTACGGGAGAGGGTCCTACGAGCAGTACTTC,CASSFYGRGSYEQYF
TRBD2,TRBJ2-3,TRBV5-1,NA,TGCGCCAGCAGCTTGGGTAGCGGGAGCGGCACAGATACGCAGTATTTT,CASSLGSGSGTDTQYF
NA,TRBJ2-3,TRBV28,NA,TGTGCCAGCAGTTTTAGGCGGATCTATGGCACAGATACGCAGTATTTT,CASSFRRIYGTDTQYF
NA,TRBJ1-2,TRBV10-3,NA,TGTGCCATCAGTGAGTCCCACAGGCCCTATGGCTACACCTTC,CAISESHRPYGYTF
NA,TRBJ1-2,TRBV5-1,NA,TGCGCCAGCAGCCCTGCGGGAGGAAACTATGGCTACACCTTC,CASSPAGGNYGYTF
NA,TRBJ2-1,TRBV9,NA,TGTGCCAGCAGCGACAGGGTCCTAAATGAGCAGTTCTTC,CASSDRVLNEQFF
TRBD2,TRBJ2-7,TRBV7-2,NA,TGTGCCAGCAGCCTCGGGGGGGGATCCTACGAGCAGTACTTC,CASSLGGGSYEQYF
NA,TRBJ1-1,TRBV7-6,NA,TGTGCCAGCAGCTTGCTCTCGCTCGGGGTGACTGAAGCTTTCTTT,CASSLLSLGVTEAFF
TRBD1,TRBJ2-7,TRBV29-1,NA,TGCAGCGCCCCGGGACAGGGCGACGAGCAGTACTTC,CSAPGQGDEQYF
TRBD1,TRBJ1-2,TRBV16,NA,TGTGCCAGCAGCCGGGACAGGCTGGGCTACACCTTC,CASSRDRLGYTF
NA,TRBJ1-4,TRBV5-1,NA,TGCGCCAGCAGCTTGGCGGAGGGGCGTGAAAAACTGTTTTTT,CASSLAEGREKLFF
NA,TRBJ1-5,TRBV6-6,few,TGTGCCAGCATTCCGACAGAAGATCAGCCCCAGCATTTT,CASIPTEDQPQHF
NA,TRBJ2-5,TRBV15,NA,TGTGCCACCAGCAATCCCAAACAGGGAATCGAGACCCAGTACTTC,CATSNPKQGIETQYF
NA,TRBJ2-2,TRBV9,NA,TGTGCCAGCAGCGCCCTAGGCACCGGGGAGCTGTTTTTT,CASSALGTGELFF
NA,TRBJ2-1,TRBV2,NA,TGTGCCAGCGCTAGGACAGCCTACAATGAGCAGTTCTTC,CASARTAYNEQFF
NA,TRBJ2-7,TRBV25-1,NA,TGTGCCAGCAGTGAATTCCCCGGCTACGAGCAGTACTTC,CASSEFPGYEQYF
NA,TRBJ2-2,TRBV2,NA,TGTGCCAGCATCGGACAGCTAAACACCGGGGAGCTGTTTTTT,CASIGQLNTGELFF
NA,TRBJ2-1,TRBV28,NA,TGTGCCAGCAGTTTCGGTGTAGCAAATTGGTTCTTC,CASSFGVANWFF
NA,TRBJ2-7,TRBV29-1,NA,TGCAGCGTCCCAGGGGCCAGCTACGAGCAGTACTTC,CSVPGASYEQYF
NA,TRBJ2-3,TRBV6-6,NA,TGTGCCAGCAGCCCCCAACTCACAGATACGCAGTATTTT,CASSPQLTDTQYF
NA,TRBJ1-4,TRBV6-5,NA,TGTGCCAGCAGTTACCTCACGGGAGAAAAACTGTTTTTT,CASSYLTGEKLFF
NA,TRBJ1-1,TRBV21-1,NA,TGTGCCAGCAGCTTGGGGACAGGGGGAAACACTGAAGCTTTCTTT,CASSLGTGGNTEAFF
NA,TRBJ2-2,TRBV7-2,NA,TGTGCCAGCAGCTTAGTCCGTGGAGCGGCCGGGGAGCTGTTTTTT,CASSLVRGAAGELFF
TRBD1,TRBJ1-3,TRBV5-1,NA,TGCGCCAGCAGCTCGCCGGGACAGGGATCTGGAAACACCATATATTTT,CASSSPGQGSGNTIYF
NA,TRBJ1-1,TRBV18,NA,TGTGCCAGCTCATTTGGCAAGAACACTGAAGCTTTCTTT,CASSFGKNTEAFF
NA,TRBJ2-1,TRBV6-6,NA,TGTGCCACCGGGAGTAAGGATGAGCAGTTCTTC,CATGSKDEQFF